A selection of T cell receptor beta chains follows, all from one sample in a study of T cell repertoires in cytomegalovirus infection. Which antigens these TCRs recognize remains unknown. MiXCR, applied by TCRdb to the reads, yields one record per CDR3 protein. The sample yields some 800,000 distinct CDR3 sequences, roughly 28% seen once. This sample comprised cultured CD8+ T cells from PBMCs, obtained from culture after CMV antigen stimulation. The receptors originated from a human donor in good health (CMV status not recorded). Some clones in this sample may be carry-over from other donors' samples. Both conserved end residues are part of each CDR3. Fields, in order: J gene, D gene, V gene, clone size, CDR3 protein, CDR3 DNA. D genes are given only for firm matches. The size field is filled for only some rows; it gives once, few, many or a size class.

j_call: TRBJ1-5; d_call: NA; v_call: TRBV12-3/TRBV12-4; clone_size: few; cdr3_aa: CASRPTPGQPQHF; cdr3_nt: TGTGCCAGCAGACCTACCCCGGGCCAGCCCCAGCATTTT
j_call: TRBJ2-5; d_call: NA; v_call: TRBV6-1; clone_size: many; cdr3_aa: CASSPTDYPQETQYF; cdr3_nt: TGTGCCAGCAGCCCCACGGACTACCCACAAGAGACCCAGTACTTC
j_call: TRBJ2-7; d_call: NA; v_call: TRBV7-2; clone_size: few; cdr3_aa: CASSSGTGPYEQYF; cdr3_nt: TGTGCCAGCAGCTCTGGAACAGGACCCTACGAGCAGTACTTC
j_call: TRBJ2-3; d_call: TRBD2; v_call: TRBV11-1; clone_size: NA; cdr3_aa: CASSYPPSGGAAASTDTQYF; cdr3_nt: TGTGCCAGCAGCTACCCACCTAGCGGGGGGGCCGCGGCAAGCACAGATACGCAGTATTTT
j_call: TRBJ1-2; d_call: NA; v_call: TRBV18; clone_size: NA; cdr3_aa: CASSPYTYYRDTYGYTF; cdr3_nt: TGTGCCAGCTCACCGTACACCTACTACCGGGACACCTATGGCTACACCTTC
j_call: TRBJ2-7; d_call: NA; v_call: TRBV7-9; clone_size: many; cdr3_aa: CASTRGAYEQYF; cdr3_nt: TGTGCCAGCACCAGAGGGGCCTACGAGCAGTACTTC
j_call: TRBJ1-4; d_call: TRBD1; v_call: TRBV10-3; clone_size: few; cdr3_aa: CAISESVGQGNEKLFF; cdr3_nt: TGTGCCATCAGTGAGTCCGTTGGACAGGGGAATGAAAAACTGTTTTTT
j_call: TRBJ1-2; d_call: TRBD1; v_call: TRBV5-1; clone_size: few; cdr3_aa: CASSSWTGEGYGYTF; cdr3_nt: TGCGCCAGCAGCTCTTGGACAGGGGAGGGCTATGGCTACACCTTC
j_call: TRBJ1-5; d_call: NA; v_call: TRBV6-1; clone_size: many; cdr3_aa: CASSDKVSNQPQHF; cdr3_nt: TGTGCCAGCAGTGATAAGGTTAGCAATCAGCCCCAGCATTTT
j_call: TRBJ2-1; d_call: TRBD2; v_call: TRBV7-9; clone_size: few; cdr3_aa: CASSPWGGDRSSYNEQFF; cdr3_nt: TGTGCCAGCAGCCCGTGGGGGGGGGATAGGAGCTCCTACAATGAGCAGTTCTTC
j_call: TRBJ2-1; d_call: NA; v_call: TRBV6-1; clone_size: many; cdr3_aa: CASSEMGRGPYNEQFF; cdr3_nt: TGTGCCAGCAGTGAAATGGGCAGGGGACCTTACAATGAGCAGTTCTTC
j_call: TRBJ1-4; d_call: TRBD1; v_call: TRBV27; clone_size: many; cdr3_aa: CASSFSGGRRTNEKLFF; cdr3_nt: TGTGCCAGCAGTTTTTCAGGGGGAAGGCGAACTAATGAAAAACTGTTTTTT
j_call: TRBJ1-2; d_call: NA; v_call: TRBV7-9; clone_size: NA; cdr3_aa: CASSPRQLDGYTF; cdr3_nt: TGTGCCAGCAGCCCCCGCCAACTGGATGGCTACACCTTC
j_call: TRBJ1-1; d_call: TRBD1; v_call: TRBV6-5; clone_size: NA; cdr3_aa: CASSFADPSTNIVGTGGDTEAFF; cdr3_nt: TGTGCCAGTTCTTTTGCAGATCCGTCAACTAACATTGTGGGGACAGGGGGCGACACTGAAGCTTTCTTT
j_call: TRBJ2-1; d_call: NA; v_call: TRBV7-6; clone_size: NA; cdr3_aa: CASSLTPDSYNVQFF; cdr3_nt: TGTGCCAGCAGCTTAACACCGGACTCCTACAATGTGCAGTTCTTC
j_call: TRBJ2-6; d_call: NA; v_call: TRBV27; clone_size: many; cdr3_aa: CASSLYRAGANVLTF; cdr3_nt: TGTGCCAGCAGTTTGTACAGAGCTGGGGCCAACGTCCTGACTTTC
j_call: TRBJ2-7; d_call: NA; v_call: TRBV28; clone_size: NA; cdr3_aa: CASSLGLAATYEQYF; cdr3_nt: TGTGCCAGCAGTTTAGGTTTAGCGGCCACCTACGAGCAGTACTTC
j_call: TRBJ2-3; d_call: NA; v_call: TRBV6-6; clone_size: NA; cdr3_aa: CASSYRGLGTDTQYF; cdr3_nt: TGTGCCAGCAGTTATCGGGGGCTGGGCACAGATACGCAGTATTTT
j_call: TRBJ2-4; d_call: NA; v_call: TRBV7-8; clone_size: many; cdr3_aa: CASSLTTMGAKNIQYF; cdr3_nt: TGTGCCAGCAGCCTTACGACCATGGGAGCCAAAAACATTCAGTACTTC
j_call: TRBJ2-3; d_call: TRBD2; v_call: TRBV7-9; clone_size: few; cdr3_aa: CASSPFPGLKERGTQYF; cdr3_nt: TGTGCCAGCAGCCCATTCCCGGGACTAAAAGAAAGAGGTACGCAGTATTTT
j_call: TRBJ2-5; d_call: NA; v_call: TRBV11-2; clone_size: many; cdr3_aa: CASSLDVAAPETQYF; cdr3_nt: TGTGCCAGCAGCTTAGATGTCGCGGCACCGGAGACCCAGTACTTC
j_call: TRBJ2-3; d_call: TRBD2; v_call: TRBV4-2; clone_size: few; cdr3_aa: CASSQLQSGTMGTDTQYF; cdr3_nt: TGTGCCAGCAGCCAACTCCAATCCGGGACTATGGGCACAGATACGCAGTATTTT
j_call: TRBJ2-1; d_call: NA; v_call: TRBV7-9; clone_size: many; cdr3_aa: CASSLATALRPNEQFF; cdr3_nt: TGTGCCAGCAGCTTAGCCACAGCCCTTAGACCCAATGAGCAGTTCTTC
j_call: TRBJ2-3; d_call: TRBD2; v_call: TRBV5-6; clone_size: NA; cdr3_aa: CASSPRPPAGSPDTQYF; cdr3_nt: TGTGCCAGCAGCCCCCGCCCCCCAGCGGGGAGCCCAGATACGCAGTATTTT
j_call: TRBJ1-2; d_call: TRBD1; v_call: TRBV25-1; clone_size: NA; cdr3_aa: CASSGKEGARGGYTF; cdr3_nt: TGTGCCAGCAGTGGCAAGGAGGGGGCCCGGGGGGGCTACACCTTC
j_call: TRBJ2-1; d_call: NA; v_call: TRBV7-9; clone_size: NA; cdr3_aa: CALARGEWEQFF; cdr3_nt: TGTGCCTTAGCTCGAGGGGAATGGGAGCAGTTCTTC
j_call: TRBJ2-1; d_call: TRBD2; v_call: TRBV11-1; clone_size: NA; cdr3_aa: CASSIWTSGLYNEQFF; cdr3_nt: TGTGCCAGCAGCATTTGGACTAGCGGGTTATACAATGAGCAGTTCTTC
j_call: TRBJ2-2; d_call: NA; v_call: TRBV6-2/TRBV6-3; clone_size: few; cdr3_aa: CASTSWGTGELFF; cdr3_nt: TGTGCCAGCACCTCATGGGGAACCGGGGAGCTGTTTTTT
j_call: TRBJ1-5; d_call: NA; v_call: TRBV6-5; clone_size: few; cdr3_aa: CASSYLRGGQPQHF; cdr3_nt: TGTGCCAGCAGTTACCTCCGGGGTGGTCAGCCCCAGCATTTT
j_call: TRBJ2-6; d_call: NA; v_call: TRBV7-6; clone_size: few; cdr3_aa: CASSLAVEVGANVLTF; cdr3_nt: TGTGCCAGCAGCTTAGCGGTGGAGGTCGGGGCCAACGTCCTGACTTTC
j_call: TRBJ2-5; d_call: NA; v_call: TRBV27; clone_size: NA; cdr3_aa: CASSSPASGEETQYF; cdr3_nt: TGTGCCAGCAGTTCACCCGCCTCAGGGGAAGAGACCCAGTACTTC
j_call: TRBJ1-2; d_call: NA; v_call: TRBV5-6; clone_size: NA; cdr3_aa: CASSLGSRNGYTF; cdr3_nt: TGTGCCAGCAGCTTGGGGAGTAGGAATGGCTACACCTTC
j_call: TRBJ2-5; d_call: TRBD2; v_call: TRBV2; clone_size: NA; cdr3_aa: CASSAGTSGQETQYF; cdr3_nt: TGTGCCAGCAGTGCCGGGACTAGCGGCCAAGAGACCCAGTACTTC
j_call: TRBJ2-1; d_call: NA; v_call: TRBV6-5; clone_size: few; cdr3_aa: CASSSANSGTHNNEQFF; cdr3_nt: TGTGCCAGCAGTTCAGCCAATTCCGGGACGCATAACAATGAGCAGTTCTTC
j_call: TRBJ1-5; d_call: NA; v_call: TRBV7-6; clone_size: NA; cdr3_aa: CVSSPDGNSNQPQHF; cdr3_nt: TGTGTCAGCAGCCCCGACGGTAATAGCAATCAGCCCCAGCATTTT
j_call: TRBJ1-1; d_call: TRBD1; v_call: TRBV12-3/TRBV12-4; clone_size: NA; cdr3_aa: CASSRGTDPEAFF; cdr3_nt: TGTGCCAGCAGTCGCGGGACAGACCCTGAAGCTTTCTTT
j_call: TRBJ2-7; d_call: NA; v_call: TRBV7-2; clone_size: many; cdr3_aa: CASSWRGSYEQYF; cdr3_nt: TGTGCCAGCAGCTGGCGCGGATCCTACGAGCAGTACTTC
j_call: TRBJ2-7; d_call: NA; v_call: TRBV10-3; clone_size: NA; cdr3_aa: CAISDRGAYEQYF; cdr3_nt: TGTGCCATCAGTGATAGGGGGGCCTACGAGCAGTACTTC
j_call: TRBJ2-7; d_call: NA; v_call: TRBV20-1; clone_size: NA; cdr3_aa: CSARQLTGSYEQYF; cdr3_nt: TGCAGTGCTAGACAGCTTACGGGCTCCTACGAGCAGTACTTC
j_call: TRBJ2-3; d_call: TRBD2; v_call: TRBV20-1; clone_size: NA; cdr3_aa: CSASLTSGGDTQYF; cdr3_nt: TGCAGTGCTAGCCTGACTAGCGGGGGGGATACGCAGTATTTT
j_call: TRBJ1-2; d_call: NA; v_call: TRBV29-1; clone_size: NA; cdr3_aa: CSVDWEIDYGYTF; cdr3_nt: TGCAGCGTTGACTGGGAAATAGACTATGGCTACACCTTC
j_call: TRBJ1-1; d_call: NA; v_call: TRBV14; clone_size: few; cdr3_aa: CASSQEGGLNTEAFF; cdr3_nt: TGTGCCAGCAGCCAAGAGGGAGGTTTGAACACTGAAGCTTTCTTT
j_call: TRBJ2-3; d_call: TRBD1; v_call: TRBV2; clone_size: NA; cdr3_aa: CASSQGADTDTQYF; cdr3_nt: TGTGCCAGCAGTCAGGGGGCTGACACAGATACGCAGTATTTT
j_call: TRBJ1-5; d_call: NA; v_call: TRBV2; clone_size: NA; cdr3_aa: CASSDGDSNQPQHF; cdr3_nt: TGTGCCAGCAGTGACGGAGATAGCAATCAGCCCCAGCATTTT
j_call: TRBJ2-1; d_call: TRBD2; v_call: TRBV19; clone_size: NA; cdr3_aa: CASRGGARNNEQFF; cdr3_nt: TGTGCCAGCCGGGGGGGGGCGCGGAACAATGAGCAGTTCTTC
j_call: TRBJ1-1; d_call: NA; v_call: TRBV28; clone_size: NA; cdr3_aa: CASSLLNSRRNTEAFF; cdr3_nt: TGTGCCAGCAGTTTACTTAATAGCCGGCGGAACACTGAAGCTTTCTTT
j_call: TRBJ2-7; d_call: NA; v_call: TRBV7-6; clone_size: few; cdr3_aa: CASSLETEAGREQYF; cdr3_nt: TGTGCCAGCAGCTTAGAAACCGAGGCTGGTCGCGAGCAGTACTTC
j_call: TRBJ1-2; d_call: NA; v_call: TRBV7-6; clone_size: few; cdr3_aa: CASSQEGWGYGYTF; cdr3_nt: TGTGCCAGCAGTCAAGAGGGCTGGGGTTATGGCTACACCTTC
j_call: TRBJ2-3; d_call: TRBD2; v_call: TRBV27; clone_size: few; cdr3_aa: CASTIYPPRLAGDTDTQYF; cdr3_nt: TGTGCCAGCACTATATACCCCCCCAGACTAGCGGGGGACACAGATACGCAGTATTTT
j_call: TRBJ2-3; d_call: NA; v_call: TRBV5-1; clone_size: many; cdr3_aa: CASSPGVWGTTDTQYF; cdr3_nt: TGCGCCAGCAGCCCTGGTGTGTGGGGCACCACAGATACGCAGTATTTT
j_call: TRBJ1-6; d_call: NA; v_call: TRBV7-8; clone_size: NA; cdr3_aa: CASSLVAGLPPIHF; cdr3_nt: TGTGCCAGCAGCTTAGTAGCAGGGTTGCCACCCATCCACTTT
j_call: TRBJ1-5; d_call: TRBD1; v_call: TRBV5-6; clone_size: NA; cdr3_aa: CASIPGTGPSNQPQHF; cdr3_nt: TGTGCCAGCATCCCTGGGACAGGCCCTAGCAATCAGCCCCAGCATTTT
j_call: TRBJ2-4; d_call: NA; v_call: TRBV6-2/TRBV6-3; clone_size: NA; cdr3_aa: CASSYSKEGEGRNIQYF; cdr3_nt: TGTGCCAGCAGTTACTCGAAGGAGGGTGAGGGCAGAAACATTCAGTACTTC
j_call: TRBJ1-1; d_call: NA; v_call: TRBV7-2; clone_size: many; cdr3_aa: CASSFEQPNTEAFF; cdr3_nt: TGTGCCAGCAGCTTTGAACAGCCCAACACTGAAGCTTTCTTT
j_call: TRBJ1-1; d_call: NA; v_call: TRBV7-3; clone_size: few; cdr3_aa: CASSPGWNTEAFF; cdr3_nt: TGTGCCAGCAGCCCGGGATGGAACACTGAAGCTTTCTTT
j_call: TRBJ2-7; d_call: TRBD1; v_call: TRBV29-1; clone_size: NA; cdr3_aa: CSVPGQASYERYF; cdr3_nt: TGCAGCGTTCCTGGACAGGCATCCTACGAGCGGTACTTC
j_call: TRBJ2-5; d_call: TRBD1; v_call: TRBV19; clone_size: NA; cdr3_aa: CASSIPNRGKAQETQYF; cdr3_nt: TGTGCCAGTAGTATCCCGAACAGGGGGAAGGCTCAAGAGACCCAGTACTTC
j_call: TRBJ2-2; d_call: TRBD2; v_call: TRBV7-6; clone_size: few; cdr3_aa: CASSLPISGGADTGELFF; cdr3_nt: TGTGCCAGCAGTCTTCCCATCAGCGGGGGGGCGGACACCGGGGAGCTGTTTTTT
j_call: TRBJ2-1; d_call: TRBD1; v_call: TRBV24-1; clone_size: NA; cdr3_aa: CATSDFPGTGALNEQFF; cdr3_nt: TGTGCCACCAGTGATTTTCCCGGGACAGGGGCCCTCAATGAGCAGTTCTTC